These 4 T cell receptor beta chains were sequenced from one sample in a study of cytomegalovirus exposure and HLA in healthy donors. PCR employed 60 Vbeta and 13 Jbeta primers. Sequencing used immunoSEQ multiplex PCR; TCRdb keeps in-frame clones, though not all of them. The data show about 130,000 clones, approximately 78% seen once. The sample comprised PBMCs. The source is a human donor in good health.

This clone was detected only a few times. The chain carries TRBV27 and TRBJ2-5; 8 bases are shared with TRBD2. V shed 10 bases and J 2 bases; nucleotides not matched to a gene: 12. The CDR3 contains 15 residues. Germline assignment: CDR1 MNHEY and CDR2 SMNVEV (reference sequence). CDR3 DNA: TGTGCCACCGCAACGGCAGCGGGAGTTCAAGAGACCCAGTACTTC. It yields the protein CATATAAGVQETQYF.

This clone was picked up a small number of times. The genes are TRBV9 and TRBJ1-1; D unresolved. This CDR3 contains 14 residues. In germline, CDR1 is SGDLS, CDR2 YYNGEE. The V and J ends lost 4 bases and 4 bases respectively, with 14 bases between them. The CDR3 DNA follows: TGTGCCAGCAGCCCTACTGGGAGGGCCACTGAAGCTTTCTTT. Translating gives CASSPTGRATEAFF.

In nucleotides, the CDR3 is TGCGCCAGCAGCCAAGATGCGGGGTCGAGTACGCAGTATTTT. This translates into CASSQDAGSSTQYF. This chain connects TRBV4-3 to TRBJ2-3; perhaps TRBD2 as D (6 bases). The CDR3 runs to 14 residues. Germline V lookup: CDR1 LGHNA, CDR2 YSLEER. Between the trimmed V and J ends, which lost 0 bases and 8 bases, there was a span of 12 bases.

This chain links TRBV4-1 with TRBJ2-3, with 8 nucleotides matching TRBD1. This CDR3 contains 15 residues. V lost 0 bases to trimming and J lost 9 bases; unmatched junction nucleotides: 8. From germline, CDR1 is MGHRA and CDR2 YSYEKL. Here the CDR3 DNA reads TGCGCCAGCAGCCAAGATAACCATGGGACAGGCACGCAGTATTTT. This codes for CASSQDNHGTGTQYF.